These 15 T cell receptor beta chains were sequenced from one sample in a study of siplizumab effects on memory and regulatory T cells. Profiling relied on immunoSEQ multiplex PCR, and the TCRdb table lists in-frame clones only, not all of them. This sample has around 110,000 clones, with around 94% found just once. Sequenced: non-Treg CD4+ T cells sorted from blood. All receptors derive from a human donor in good health.

CDR3 coding DNA: TGTGCTAGTGGTTTGGTACGCGATCGGTTCTACAATGAGCAGTTCTTC. Protein product: CASGLVRDRFYNEQFF. The rearrangement joins TRBV12-5 to TRBJ2-1; D not certain. V was clipped by 0 bases and J by 3 bases, with 12 bases between them. This CDR3 is built from 16 residues. Germline CDR1 is LGHNT and CDR2 is FRNRAP.

The chain carries TRBV10-3 and TRBJ1-2; D remains ambiguous. CDR3 length equals 14 residues. V lost 0 bases, J lost 8 bases, and 13 bases lay in between. CDR1 and CDR2 (germline): ENHRY, SYGVKD. CDR3 residues: CAISESYSVDGYTF. CDR3 bases: TGTGCCATCAGTGAGTCCTACAGCGTGGACGGCTACACCTTC.

The rearrangement uses TRBV6-5 and TRBJ2-1, with D possibly being TRBD2 (6 bases). Trimming stripped 8 bases from V and 8 bases from J, with 10 bases between. Germline assignment: CDR1 MNHEY and CDR2 SVGAGI. The CDR3 runs 11 residues. For the CDR3, the DNA is TGTGCCAGCCGGGGGACCCATGAGCAGTTCTTC. This codes for CASRGTHEQFF.

This clone occurred once. The rearrangement joins TRBV5-4 to TRBJ2-7; 7 nucleotides agree with TRBD2. Germline assignment: CDR1 SGHNT and CDR2 YYREEE (reference sequence). With V trimmed by 2 bases and J by 2 bases, 7 bases remained unmatched. This CDR3 has 15 residues. DNA of the CDR3: TGTGCCAGCAGCTTCCCCGGGAGCGGGACCTACGAGCAGTACTTC. Translated: CASSFPGSGTYEQYF.

This chain connects TRBV6-5 to TRBJ1-1; 9 bases fit TRBD1. Germline V CDR1 and CDR2: MNHEY, SVGAGI. Germline trimming cut 4 bases from V and 4 bases from J; bases unmatched to any gene: 7. The CDR3 runs 15 residues. The CDR3 region is CASSFIRTGVTEAFF. CDR3 coding DNA: TGTGCCAGCAGTTTCATTCGGACAGGGGTCACTGAAGCTTTCTTT.

The chain combines TRBV19 with TRBJ1-6; 11 nucleotides agree with TRBD1. CDR1 is LNHDA and CDR2 is SQIVND in the germline V gene (reference sequence). Germline trimming cut 9 bases from V and 8 bases from J; bases unmatched to any gene: 12. The CDR3 runs to 16 residues. In DNA, the CDR3 is TGTGCCAGCCGTCGACGACCGGGACAGGGGGATTCACCCCTCCACTTT. The encoded protein is CASRRRPGQGDSPLHF.

The chain couples TRBV10-2 to TRBJ2-7; D tentatively reads TRBD1 or TRBD2 (5 bases each). Germline V lookup: CDR1 WSHSY, CDR2 SAAADI. With 9 bases removed from V and 1 base from J, the gap between germline ends came to 13 bases. This CDR3 contains 13 residues. Here the CDR3 DNA reads TGCGCCAGTACCCGGGGCATTTCCTACGAGCAGTACTTC. Protein product: CASTRGISYEQYF.

The CDR3 protein is CASSARGETNYGYTF. In nucleotides, the CDR3 is TGTGCCAGCAGTGCCCGGGGAGAGACTAACTATGGCTACACCTTC. This chain connects TRBV2 to TRBJ1-2; no clear D. Trimming took 4 bases from V and 0 from J, leaving 12 bases between them. The CDR3 has 15 amino acids. The V gene's germline CDR1 is SNHLY and CDR2 FYNNEI.

This sequence joins TRBV29-1 and TRBJ2-2, with 7 bases fitting TRBD1. Germline loops: CDR1 SQVTM, CDR2 ANQGSEA. Losses at the gene ends were 6 bases for V and 0 bases for J; bases not matched to a gene: 4. This CDR3 has 14 amino acids. For the CDR3, the DNA is TGCAGCGTACCGGGACAGCCGAACACCGGGGAGCTGTTTTTT. This sequence encodes CSVPGQPNTGELFF.

The rearrangement joins TRBV5-1 to TRBJ1-6; TRBD1 matches 11 bases. The CDR3 covers 17 residues. The germline CDR1 and CDR2 sequences are SGHRS and YFSETQ. The V segment lost 7 bases and the J segment 1 base; nucleotides outside the gene matches: 7. The CDR3 coding sequence is TGCGCCAGCCGGGACAGGGGGATCCGGTCCTATAATTCACCCCTCCACTTT. Residues: CASRDRGIRSYNSPLHF.

This chain links TRBV18 with TRBJ1-6, with 7 positions matching TRBD1. The germline CDR1 and CDR2 sequences are KGHSH and LQKENI. The CDR3 contains 14 residues. After removal of 2 bases from V and 11 bases from J, the junction contained 6 bases not matched to a gene. In DNA form, the CDR3 reads TGTGCCAGCTCACCAGGGACAGTTGAGACACCCCTCCACTTT. This sequence encodes CASSPGTVETPLHF. Complete variable domain (other parts from reference TRBV18 and TRBJ1-6): NAGVMQNPRHLVRRRGQEARLRCSPMKGHSHVYWYRQLPEEGLKFMVYLQKENIIDESGMPKERFSAEFPKEGPSILRIQQVVRGDSAAYFCASSPGTVETPLHFGNGTRLTVT.

This clone was seen a few times. This chain connects TRBV6-5 to TRBJ1-6; D is uncertain. This CDR3 contains 13 residues. Germline assignment: CDR1 MNHEY and CDR2 SVGAGI. V was pared by 5 bases and J by 7 bases, with 9 bases between. CDR3 DNA sequence: TGTGCCAGCAGTGACCCGGGGAATTCACCCCTCCACTTT. Its translation: CASSDPGNSPLHF.

V is TRBV7-7 and J is TRBJ2-3; the D gene could be TRBD1 or TRBD2 (6 bases each). This CDR3 has 15 amino acids. V gave up 5 bases and J gave up 1 base, with 13 bases separating them. Germline V lookup: CDR1 SSHAT, CDR2 FNYEAQ (reference sequence). CDR3 region: CASSLRGGGTDTQYF. In DNA, the CDR3 is TGTGCCAGCAGCCTCAGGGGAGGAGGCACAGATACGCAGTATTTT.

The chain uses TRBV7-2 and TRBJ1-5, with unresolved D. The V gene lost 5 bases and the J gene lost 0 bases, with 11 bases spanning the gap. This CDR3 spans 15 amino acids. The germline V gene encodes CDR1 SGHTA and CDR2 FQGNSA. The CDR3 DNA reads TGTGCCAGCAGCCTCCAGGCGCCTAGCAATCAGCCCCAGCATTTT. Translation: CASSLQAPSNQPQHF.

This chain links TRBV5-5 with TRBJ2-5; 7 bases match TRBD2. Germline CDR1 reads SGHKS; CDR2 reads YYEKEE (reference sequence). V lost 1 base to trimming and J lost 0 bases; unmatched junction nucleotides: 3. The CDR3 contains 15 residues. CDR3 amino acids: CASSLSGVYQETQYF. The CDR3, as DNA: TGTGCCAGCAGCTTGAGCGGGGTCTACCAAGAGACCCAGTACTTC. Full variable domain (rest looked up from reference TRBV5-5 and TRBJ2-5): DAGVTQSPTHLIKTRGQQVTLRCSPISGHKSVSWYQQVLGQGPQFIFQYYEKEERGRGNFPDRFSARQFPNYSSELNVNALLLGDSALYLCASSLSGVYQETQYFGPGTRLLVL.